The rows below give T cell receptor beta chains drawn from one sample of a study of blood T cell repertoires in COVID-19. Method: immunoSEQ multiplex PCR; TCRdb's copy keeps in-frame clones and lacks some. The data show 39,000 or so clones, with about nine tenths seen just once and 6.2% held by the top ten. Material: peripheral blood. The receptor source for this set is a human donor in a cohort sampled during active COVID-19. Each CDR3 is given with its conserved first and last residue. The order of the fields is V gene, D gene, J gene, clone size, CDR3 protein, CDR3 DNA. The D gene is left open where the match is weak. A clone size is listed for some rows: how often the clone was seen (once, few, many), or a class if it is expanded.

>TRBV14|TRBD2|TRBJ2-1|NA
CASSQESWREGRNEQFF
TGTGCCAGCAGCCAAGAATCGTGGCGGGAGGGCCGGAATGAGCAGTTCTTC
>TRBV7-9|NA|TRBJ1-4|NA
CASNPPHHEKLFF
TGTGCCAGCAACCCCCCACATCATGAAAAACTGTTTTTT
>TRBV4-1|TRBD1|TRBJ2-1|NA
CASSRPREPGQGGNEQFF
TGCGCCAGCAGCCGTCCCCGAGAACCGGGACAGGGTGGAAATGAGCAGTTCTTC
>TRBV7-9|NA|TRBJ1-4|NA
CASSLGLAGPTNEKLFF
TGTGCCAGCAGCTTAGGACTCGCGGGCCCAACTAATGAAAAACTGTTTTTT
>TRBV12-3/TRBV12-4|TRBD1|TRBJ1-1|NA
CASSTGANTEAFF
TGTGCCAGCAGCACAGGGGCGAACACTGAAGCTTTCTTT
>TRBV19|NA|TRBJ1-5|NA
CASSPTAVYQPQHF
TGTGCCAGTAGTCCGACGGCGGTATATCAGCCCCAGCATTTT
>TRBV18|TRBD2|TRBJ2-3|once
CASSQGGSSDTQYF
TGTGCCAGCTCACAGGGCGGGAGTTCTGATACGCAGTATTTT
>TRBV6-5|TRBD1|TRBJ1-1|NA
CASKVTGGTEAFF
TGTGCCAGCAAGGTGACAGGGGGGACTGAAGCTTTCTTT
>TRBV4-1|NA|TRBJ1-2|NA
CASRQFGYGYTF
TGCGCCAGCCGACAGTTCGGCTATGGCTACACCTTC
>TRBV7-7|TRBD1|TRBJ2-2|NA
CASSLSPGQDTGELFF
TGTGCCAGCAGCTTATCGCCTGGACAGGACACCGGGGAGCTGTTTTTT
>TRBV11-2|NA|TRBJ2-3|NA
CASSFSPLSTQYF
TGTGCCAGCAGCTTTTCCCCCCTTAGCACGCAGTATTTT
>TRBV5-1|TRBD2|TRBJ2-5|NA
CASSSLPSGAQETQYF
TGCGCCAGCAGCTCCTTACCTAGCGGGGCTCAAGAGACCCAGTACTTC
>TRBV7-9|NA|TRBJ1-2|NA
CASSRALYGYTF
TGTGCCAGCAGCCGCGCCCTCTATGGCTACACCTTC
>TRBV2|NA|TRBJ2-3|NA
CASGQGLRTDTQYF
TGTGCCAGCGGTCAGGGGTTGCGCACAGATACGCAGTATTTT
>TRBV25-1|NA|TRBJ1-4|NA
CASSETRSLNEKLFF
TGTGCCAGCAGTGAAACCAGGTCCCTTAATGAAAAACTGTTTTTT
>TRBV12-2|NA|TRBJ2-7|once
CASRSQTASGSYEQYF
TGTGCAAGTCGCTCCCAGACCGCATCGGGGTCCTACGAGCAGTACTTC
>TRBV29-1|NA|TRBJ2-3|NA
CSGDGVSSTDTQYF
TGCAGCGGAGACGGAGTCTCTAGCACAGATACGCAGTATTTT
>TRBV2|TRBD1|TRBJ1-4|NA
CASFSGQNEKLFF
TGTGCCAGCTTTTCGGGACAGAATGAAAAACTGTTTTTT
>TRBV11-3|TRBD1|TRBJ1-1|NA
CASSVGQGSAFF
TGTGCCAGCAGCGTCGGACAGGGCTCGGCTTTCTTT
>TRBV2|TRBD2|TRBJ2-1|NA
CASTPWTSGANEQFF
TGTGCCAGCACTCCGTGGACTAGCGGGGCCAATGAGCAGTTCTTC
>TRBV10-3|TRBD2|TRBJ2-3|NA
CAISSSGVTDTQYF
TGTGCCATCAGTTCTAGCGGGGTGACAGATACGCAGTATTTT
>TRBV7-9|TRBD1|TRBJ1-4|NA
CASSSRGQVGTTNEKLFF
TGTGCCAGCAGCTCAAGGGGACAGGTGGGGACAACTAATGAAAAACTGTTTTTT
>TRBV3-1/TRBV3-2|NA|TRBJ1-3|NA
CASSQRALLGPGNTIYF
TGTGCCAGCAGCCAAAGGGCCCTTTTGGGGCCGGGAAACACCATATATTTT
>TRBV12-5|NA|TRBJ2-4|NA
CASGLVVVGGTKNIQYF
TGTGCTAGTGGTTTGGTAGTGGTGGGGGGGACAAAAAACATTCAGTACTTC
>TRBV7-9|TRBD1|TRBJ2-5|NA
CASGTGFGQETQYF
TGTGCCAGCGGGACAGGCTTCGGGCAAGAGACCCAGTACTTC
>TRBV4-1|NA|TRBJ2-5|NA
CASSQVGEEDQETQYF
TGCGCCAGCAGCCAAGTGGGAGAGGAGGACCAAGAGACCCAGTACTTC
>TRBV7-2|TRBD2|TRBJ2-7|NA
CASSPSTGGAYEQYF
TGTGCCAGCAGCCCCAGCACCGGGGGGGCCTACGAGCAGTACTTC
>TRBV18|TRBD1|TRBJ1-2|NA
CASSRDGTGINYGYTF
TGTGCCAGCTCAAGAGACGGGACAGGGATTAACTATGGCTACACCTTC
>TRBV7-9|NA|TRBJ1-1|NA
CASSLAGDWNTEAFF
TGTGCCAGCAGCTTAGCGGGGGACTGGAACACTGAAGCTTTCTTT
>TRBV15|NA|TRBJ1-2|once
CATSNAPVNYGYTF
TGTGCCACCAGCAACGCTCCAGTTAACTATGGCTACACCTTC
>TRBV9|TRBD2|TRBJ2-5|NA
CASTPGGAQETQYF
TGTGCCAGCACCCCCGGGGGGGCACAGGAGACCCAGTACTTC
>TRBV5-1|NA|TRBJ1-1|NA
CASSLQAMNTEAFF
TGCGCCAGCAGCTTACAGGCGATGAACACTGAAGCTTTCTTT
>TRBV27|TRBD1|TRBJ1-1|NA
CASSPGTGGEAFF
TGTGCCAGCAGTCCCGGGACAGGCGGCGAAGCTTTCTTT
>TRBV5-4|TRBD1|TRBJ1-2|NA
CASSSSRGLYGYTF
TGTGCCAGCAGCTCCTCGAGGGGGCTCTATGGCTACACCTTC
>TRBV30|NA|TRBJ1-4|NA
CAWTVGPTNEKLFF
TGTGCCTGGACCGTGGGGCCAACTAATGAAAAACTGTTTTTT
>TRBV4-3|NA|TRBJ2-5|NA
CASSQDHRPEETQYF
TGCGCCAGCAGCCAAGATCACAGGCCGGAAGAGACCCAGTACTTC
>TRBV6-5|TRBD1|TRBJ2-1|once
CASTDDRGGDEQFF
TGTGCCAGCACCGACGACAGGGGAGGCGATGAGCAGTTCTTC
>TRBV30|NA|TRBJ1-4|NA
CACQDSRNEKLFF
TGTGCCTGCCAGGACAGCAGGAATGAAAAACTGTTTTTT
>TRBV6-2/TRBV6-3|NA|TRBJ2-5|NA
CASSYFGEYAETQYF
TGTGCCAGCAGTTACTTCGGGGAATATGCAGAGACCCAGTACTTC
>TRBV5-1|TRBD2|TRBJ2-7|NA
CASSLAGGRGEQYF
TGCGCCAGCAGCTTGGCCGGCGGGAGGGGGGAGCAGTACTTC
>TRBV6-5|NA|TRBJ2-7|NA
CASSYSAGYEQYF
TGTGCCAGCAGTTATTCCGCGGGCTACGAGCAGTACTTC
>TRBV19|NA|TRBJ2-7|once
CASSIDSTYEQYF
TGTGCCAGTAGTATCGACAGCACCTACGAGCAGTACTTC
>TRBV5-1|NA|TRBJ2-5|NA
CASSSTPVSRGETQYF
TGCGCCAGCAGCTCAACTCCAGTCTCGAGGGGGGAGACCCAGTACTTC
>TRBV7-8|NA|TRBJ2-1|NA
CASSLGRLKDNHGTYNEQFF
TGTGCCAGCAGCTTGGGGAGGCTTAAGGATAACCACGGGACTTACAATGAGCAGTTCTTC
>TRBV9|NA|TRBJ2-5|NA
CASSVAAGIGETQYF
TGTGCCAGCAGCGTAGCAGCGGGCATCGGAGAGACCCAGTACTTC
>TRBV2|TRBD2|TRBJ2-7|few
CASSAASGGEQYF
TGTGCCAGCAGTGCCGCTAGCGGGGGAGAGCAGTACTTC
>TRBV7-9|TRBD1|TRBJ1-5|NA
CASSSGQGASNQPQHF
TGTGCCAGCAGTTCGGGACAGGGGGCGAGCAATCAGCCCCAGCATTTT
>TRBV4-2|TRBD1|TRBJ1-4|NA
CASSQATGGYEKLFF
TGTGCCAGCAGCCAAGCGACAGGGGGGTATGAAAAACTGTTTTTT
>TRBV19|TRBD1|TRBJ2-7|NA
CASRPGQVGYEQYF
TGTGCCAGTAGACCGGGACAGGTGGGATACGAGCAGTACTTC
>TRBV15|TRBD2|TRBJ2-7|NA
CATSTRGVLAGAEQYF
TGTGCCACCAGCACGCGTGGGGTTCTAGCGGGAGCTGAGCAGTACTTC
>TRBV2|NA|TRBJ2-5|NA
CASSEDYGETQYF
TGTGCCAGCAGTGAAGACTACGGGGAGACCCAGTACTTC